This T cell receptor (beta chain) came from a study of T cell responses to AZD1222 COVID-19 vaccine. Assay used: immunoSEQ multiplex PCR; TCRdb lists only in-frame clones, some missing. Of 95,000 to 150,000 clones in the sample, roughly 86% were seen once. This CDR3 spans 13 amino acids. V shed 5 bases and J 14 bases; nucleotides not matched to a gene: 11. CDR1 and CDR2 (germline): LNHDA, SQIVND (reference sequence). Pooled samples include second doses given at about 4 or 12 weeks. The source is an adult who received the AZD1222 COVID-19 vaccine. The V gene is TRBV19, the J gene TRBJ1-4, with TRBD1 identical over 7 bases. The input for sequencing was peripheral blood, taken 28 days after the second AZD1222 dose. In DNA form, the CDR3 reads TGTGCCAGTAGTCCAGGGTGGGGACAGTTCCTGTTTTTT. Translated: CASSPGWGQFLFF.